The 3 T cell receptor beta chains given below trace back to one sample, sequenced in a study of blood T cell repertoires in COVID-19. Data came from immunoSEQ multiplex PCR; TCRdb stores just in-frame clones and leaves some out. The table shows tens of thousands of clones, with approximately 86% occurring only once. Specimen: peripheral blood. The receptors were gathered from a man aged 65 to 85 with acute or convalescent COVID-19.

The chain carries TRBV28 and TRBJ2-5; D is possibly TRBD1 (6 bases). V was cut by 6 bases and J by 1 base, with 12 bases left in between. This CDR3 spans 14 amino acids. In germline, CDR1 is MDHEN, CDR2 SYDVKM. The CDR3 nucleotides read TGTGCCAGCAGCTTCGGACAGCTCCAAGAGACCCAGTACTTC. It yields the protein CASSFGQLQETQYF.

J is TRBJ2-2 and V is TRBV5-4; D may be TRBD1 (5 bases). The germline V gene encodes CDR1 SGHNT and CDR2 YYREEE (reference sequence). Trimming removed 3 bases at V and 2 bases at J, with 8 bases between. There are 14 residues in the CDR3. CDR3 loop: CASSSRVNTGELFF. DNA for the CDR3: TGTGCCAGCAGCTCCAGGGTCAACACCGGGGAGCTGTTTTTT.

The gene calls are TRBV19 and TRBJ1-2; 10 bases line up with TRBD1. V gave up 4 bases and J gave up 5 bases; unmatched junction bases: 7. The CDR3 has 15 amino acids. Germline assignment: CDR1 LNHDA and CDR2 SQIVND (reference sequence). The CDR3 DNA follows: TGTGCCAGTAGTAAAGGGACAGGGGAACTTTATGGCTACACCTTC. Encoded protein: CASSKGTGELYGYTF.